What follows describes a single TCR beta chain. This entry belongs to a study of control samples from healthy donors and cancer patients. Profiled with immunoSEQ multiplex PCR; TCRdb holds only in-frame clones, not every one. In the table there are about 150,000 clones, approximately 96% of which are singletons. The V end was cut by 5 bases, the J end by 0 bases, with 14 bases between. The CDR3 is 16 amino acids. Germline V CDR1 and CDR2: SGDLS, YYNGEE. The source is a man aged 40-49 years in good health. The rearrangement uses TRBV9 and TRBJ2-2; D not resolved. The sequencing sample was made of blood. Here the CDR3 DNA reads TGTGCCAGCAGTCCCGGGTCCTACTCGAACACCGGGGAGCTGTTTTTT. Protein sequence: CASSPGSYSNTGELFF.